The rows below give T cell receptor beta chains drawn from one sample of a study of cytomegalovirus exposure and HLA in healthy donors. The protocol was immunoSEQ multiplex PCR, while the TCRdb copy is restricted to in-frame clones and leaves out a portion. The repertoire holds tens of thousands of clones, with around 80% as singletons. The sample comprised PBMCs. All receptors derive from a male donor in good health and CMV-seropositive. The CDR3 runs from the conserved cysteine through the conserved F or W. A D gene is named only where the DNA matches it firmly. Part of the rows lack a size; the others show once, few, many or a class for expanded clones.

D gene,V gene,clone size,J gene,CDR3 protein,CDR3 DNA
NA,TRBV28,NA,TRBJ1-4,CASSFPSPPLKNNEKLFF,TGTGCCAGCAGTTTTCCCAGTCCCCCCCTTAAAAATAATGAAAAACTGTTTTTT
TRBD1,TRBV19,NA,TRBJ1-2,CASSATTGGYGYTF,TGTGCCAGTAGTGCCACTACAGGGGGCTATGGCTACACCTTC
NA,TRBV5-1,NA,TRBJ2-7,CASSWDTGSPYEQYF,TGCGCCAGCAGCTGGGATACAGGGAGTCCCTACGAGCAGTACTTC
TRBD2,TRBV9,few,TRBJ2-7,CASSRGGSYEQYF,TGTGCCAGCAGCCGGGGGGGCAGCTACGAGCAGTACTTC
NA,TRBV27,NA,TRBJ2-7,CASSYRGSEYEQYF,TGTGCCAGCAGTTATCGAGGGTCTGAATACGAGCAGTACTTC
NA,TRBV19,NA,TRBJ2-7,CASSISGRGGSSYEQYF,TGTGCCAGTAGTATTTCTGGAAGGGGTGGTAGCTCCTACGAGCAGTACTTC
NA,TRBV19,NA,TRBJ1-2,CASSRLSGDYGYTF,TGTGCCAGTAGTCGTCTATCGGGGGACTATGGCTACACCTTC
TRBD2,TRBV10-2,NA,TRBJ2-5,CASSDPGTIRETQYF,TGCGCCAGCAGTGACCCCGGGACTATCAGAGAGACCCAGTACTTC
TRBD1,TRBV5-5,NA,TRBJ2-2,CASSPRGQDTGELFF,TGTGCCAGCAGCCCTCGGGGACAGGACACCGGGGAGCTGTTTTTT
TRBD2,TRBV28,NA,TRBJ2-7,CASSLFGLAGGVEQYF,TGTGCCAGCAGTTTATTCGGACTAGCGGGAGGTGTTGAGCAGTACTTC
NA,TRBV5-4,NA,TRBJ1-3,CASSRDLSGTIYF,TGTGCCAGCAGTCGGGACTTGTCCGGCACCATATATTTT
NA,TRBV12-1,NA,TRBJ2-5,CASSPRELAWETQYF,TGTGCCAGCAGCCCAAGGGAACTAGCCTGGGAGACCCAGTACTTC
NA,TRBV30,NA,TRBJ1-2,CAWSHTTDYGYTF,TGTGCCTGGAGTCACACCACCGACTATGGCTACACCTTC
TRBD2,TRBV30,NA,TRBJ2-2,CAWGPLAGGPQTGELFF,TGTGCCTGGGGACCCCTAGCGGGAGGGCCACAAACCGGGGAGCTGTTTTTT
TRBD2,TRBV28,NA,TRBJ2-3,CASSKSRTSGRRGTDTQYF,TGTGCCAGCAGTAAGTCCCGGACTAGCGGGAGGAGGGGCACAGATACGCAGTATTTT